This T cell receptor beta chain came from a study of T cell responses to AZD1222 COVID-19 vaccine (TCRdb year 2021). In the study overall: A total of approximately 250 trial participants underwent TCR sequencing, of whom around 210 had received two doses of AZD1222 and around 25 had received two doses of the MenACWY control vaccine. Enrollment into the trials was organized by age into subgroups of 18-55, 56-69 and 70-plus years, and those subgroups contained around 150, 28 and 57 TCR-sequenced participants, respectively. Summary of the overall study and its limitations: Because no day 14 peak-response samples were available, repertoires were characterized only after the peak T cell response. The 56-69-year group was small, and its depth increase did not reach significance, likely because of low power. Participants were mostly white British, with more females than males. The authors suggested clonal diversity may have been underestimated. The vaccine-associated CD4 TCRs covered the entire spike protein, and the dominant responses fell in regions 160-218 and 743-854. Conclusions about previously exposed vaccinees are limited because only six or seven AZD1222 recipients were SARS-CoV-2 seropositive at baseline. Reportedly, close to half of the unique spike-specific TCRs recognized epitopes lying outside the regions that are mutated in the B.1.351 and B.1.1.7 variants. Spike-specific TCR breadth and depth rose significantly after two AZD1222 doses compared with day 0 and with MenACWY recipients.

Unmatched junction bases come to 4, with V trimmed by 5 bases and J by 4 bases. CDR1 and CDR2 (SGHTS, YDEGEE) derive from the germline V gene. The CDR3, cysteine through phenylalanine, is 14 amino acids long. The DNA shown is the 42-base CDR3, in frame from base 1. The time point label of this sample denotes: about 28 days (+/-7) after the second vaccine dose. AZD1222 recipients given second doses at about 4 weeks or at about 12 weeks were pooled, since spike-specific TCR depth and breadth were not found to differ between the two schedules. Samples from vaccinated people were obtained from the UK trials COV001 and COV002, which included a single-blind randomized controlled phase 2/3 trial of AZD1222 (ChAdOx1 nCoV-19) in healthy adults. For TCRbeta chain sequencing, PBMC samples from trial participants were taken at day 0 and at day 28 after the second dose. The CDR3 regions of human TCRbeta chains were subjected to immunosequencing. Concerning the study's data processing: TCRs in the repertoires were compared against a reference library of SARS-CoV-2-specific TCRs that had been generated with the MIRA antigen-specificity platform. Breadth was defined as the fraction of unique TCRs that were SARS-CoV-2-associated, and depth was defined as the fraction of total T cells that were SARS-CoV-2-associated. Using the MIRA data, each spike-specific TCR was mapped to the spike region that the TCR reacts to and placed in a CD4 or CD8 class. Log10-transformed breadth and depth values were compared by one-way ANOVA with Sidak's multiple comparisons tests. This is the immuneACCESS table as TCRdb keeps it, with only in-frame sequences that have V and J called. A part of the clones is gone; compared with another copy, unresolved V genes explain less than half, and the rest is unexplained. That table furnishes V, J and clone size, whereas the DNA furnished D and trimming. The sample yields tens of thousands of clones; roughly 90% were counted once. The ten largest clonotypes hold about 8% of the sample.

As to this clone: The specificity of this receptor is unknown. No qualities accompany the bases; no much larger clone lies one base away.

The starting material was peripheral blood, obtained 28 days after the second AZD1222 dose. The TCR originated in an adult who received the AZD1222 COVID-19 vaccine. Recombination linked TRBV5-8 to TRBJ2-7; 12 middle bases align to TRBD2. The CDR3 here reads CASRTSGRMYEQYF. The nucleotide sequence reads as follows: TGTGCCAGCAGGACTAGCGGGAGAATGTACGAGCAGTACTTC.